This TCR beta chain was recovered during a study of human T cells and chemical hapten exposure. Study-level results: Those TCRs sitting above 1 in 1000 frequency stayed the same with DPC sensitization.

This clonotype was recorded at least ten times. What it binds is unknown. Per the original methods: Per-sample TCR counts ranged from about 23,224 to 750,000, median 95,638. Each CDR3 protein is one row after TCRdb ran MiXCR on the RACE reads. Clone size and V and J calls follow TCRdb, not the original study. The table includes some 38,000 distinct CDR3 sequences, 9.5% detected once. Documented time point: patch test 3, about 24 weeks after DPC sensitization. Treatment denoted: therapeutic diphenylcyclopropenone sensitization with weekly scalp DPC. The total RNA was obtained from whole blood that was not fractionated. CDR1 is SEHNR and CDR2 is FQNEAQ in the germline V gene (reference sequence). CDR3 size: 16 residues. The ends were cut back, 5 bases at V and 6 bases at J, with 23 bases in the middle.

The clonotype originates from a man in his fifties or sixties with alopecia areata. Some clones in this sample may be carry-over from other donors' samples. This chain links TRBV7-9 with TRBJ2-7, with a possible D match to TRBD2 (5 bases). The sample consisted of whole blood, taken in connection with sensitization to the hapten diphenylcyclopropenone (DPC). The CDR3 DNA is TGTGCCAGCAGCAAACGCCGGGAAAGGGCTATTAGCGAGCAGTACTTC. Amino acids: CASSKRRERAISEQYF.